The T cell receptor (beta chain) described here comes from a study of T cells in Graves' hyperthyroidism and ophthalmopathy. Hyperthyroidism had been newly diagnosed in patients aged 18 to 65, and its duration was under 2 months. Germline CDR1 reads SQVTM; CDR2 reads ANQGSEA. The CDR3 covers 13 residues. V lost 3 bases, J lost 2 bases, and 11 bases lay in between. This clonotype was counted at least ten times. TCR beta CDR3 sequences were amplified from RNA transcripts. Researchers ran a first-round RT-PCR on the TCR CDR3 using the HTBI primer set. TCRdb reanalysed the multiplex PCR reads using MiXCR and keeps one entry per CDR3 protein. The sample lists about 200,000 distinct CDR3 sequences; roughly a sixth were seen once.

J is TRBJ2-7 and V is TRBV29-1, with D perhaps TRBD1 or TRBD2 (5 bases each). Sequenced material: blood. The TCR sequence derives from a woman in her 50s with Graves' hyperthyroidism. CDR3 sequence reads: CSVETRGPYEQYF. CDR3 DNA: TGCAGCGTTGAGACCCGGGGCCCCTACGAGCAGTACTTC.